This T cell receptor (beta chain) was obtained from a study of shared clonotypes between healthy human individuals. Study background: Serving as donors were a couple of women and a few men, whose ages spanned 18 to 49. Study findings and constraints: Roughly 5% of naive CD4 clonotypes were shared across several donors.

The V and J ends lost 6 bases and 2 bases respectively, with 21 bases between them. The CDR3 length is 16 residues. Germline V gives CDR1 SGHRS, CDR2 YFSETQ. On this clone itself: Antigen unknown.

The repertoire was sequenced with immunoSEQ multiplex PCR; TCRdb's copy has only in-frame clones and lacks some. The profile shows 2,500,000 or so clones, 80% to 95% of them singletons. Healthy adults negative for HIV, lacking recent acute infections or vaccinations, served as donors. The chain uses TRBV5-1 and TRBJ2-7; D unclear. The receptor comes from a young man in good health. Some clones in this sample may be carry-over from other donors' samples. The sample comprised naive CD4+ T cells from PBMCs. The subset: CD45RA+ positively selected. As DNA, the CDR3 is TGCGCCAGCACCCCCTTTGGTAGGCAGCTCCCCTACGAGCAGTACTTC. Protein: CASTPFGRQLPYEQYF.